Listed below are T cell receptor beta chains from one sample, sequenced in a study of CD8 T cells in Susac syndrome. TCRdb re-called the immunoSEQ multiplex PCR reads through MiXCR, storing one row per CDR3 protein. Counted here are 150,000 to 200,000 distinct CDR3 sequences, just under 95% occurring once; the ten biggest clones make up around 0.13%. Sequencing was done on a sample of CD4+ T cells from PBMCs. Every receptor here comes from a human donor in good health. The CDR3 runs from the conserved cysteine through the conserved F or W. The D gene is left open where the match is weak. A row's size may be missing; if present it is once, few, many or a size class.

TRBV29-1	TRBJ2-3	.	TRBD2	CSGGLAGGPDTQYF	TGCAGCGGCGGACTAGCGGGGGGGCCAGATACGCAGTATTTT
TRBV29-1	TRBJ1-4	.	.	CSGKGPTNEKLFF	TGCAGCGGCAAGGGGCCAACTAATGAAAAACTGTTTTTT
TRBV4-1	TRBJ2-2	.	.	CASSQGRGNRNTGELFF	TGCGCCAGCAGCCAAGGAAGGGGAAATAGGAACACCGGGGAGCTGTTTTTT
TRBV11-2	TRBJ2-5	few	.	CASSLTQETQYF	TGTGCCAGCAGTTTAACCCAAGAGACCCAGTACTTC
TRBV19	TRBJ1-2	.	.	CASSITAEDGYTF	TGTGCCAGTAGTATTACGGCAGAGGATGGCTACACCTTC
TRBV7-2	TRBJ2-5	.	.	CASSPTRQTVQETQYF	TGTGCCAGCAGCCCTACCCGACAGACAGTCCAAGAGACCCAGTACTTC
TRBV5-1	TRBJ2-7	.	.	CASSLGVADYEQYF	TGCGCCAGCAGCCTTGGGGTCGCTGACTACGAGCAGTACTTC
TRBV15	TRBJ2-7	.	.	CATSRERGYEQYF	TGTGCCACCAGCAGAGAGCGGGGCTACGAGCAGTACTTC
TRBV12-5	TRBJ1-5	.	.	CASGLMHGSNQPQHF	TGTGCTAGTGGTTTGATGCACGGGTCCAATCAGCCCCAGCATTTT
TRBV7-9	TRBJ2-7	once	TRBD1	CASSPLGQGAREQYF	TGTGCCAGCAGCCCCCTGGGACAGGGGGCGAGGGAGCAGTACTTC
TRBV29-1	TRBJ2-7	.	TRBD2	CSSGTSPYEQYF	TGCAGTTCTGGGACTAGTCCATACGAGCAGTACTTC
TRBV2	TRBJ2-1	.	TRBD2	CAKHSGADNEQFF	TGTGCCAAACATAGCGGGGCGGACAATGAGCAGTTCTTC
TRBV4-1	TRBJ2-2	.	TRBD2	CASSQIIAGVNTGELFF	TGCGCCAGCAGCCAGATCATAGCGGGGGTAAACACCGGGGAGCTGTTTTTT
TRBV7-7	TRBJ2-2	.	.	CASSATGLAGELFF	TGTGCCAGCAGCGCAACAGGGCTCGCCGGGGAGCTGTTTTTT
TRBV6-5	TRBJ2-7	.	.	CASSPHLDGYKQYF	TGTGCCAGCAGTCCCCATTTGGACGGGTACAAGCAGTACTTC
TRBV5-4	TRBJ2-7	.	TRBD1	CASSWGQDGIYEQYF	TGTGCCAGCAGCTGGGGACAGGACGGGATCTACGAGCAGTACTTC
TRBV12-3/TRBV12-4	TRBJ1-3	.	TRBD1	CASSSGQARNTIYF	TGTGCCAGCAGTTCCGGACAGGCTAGAAACACCATATATTTT
TRBV6-1	TRBJ2-7	.	TRBD1	CASSTGTAISYEQYF	TGTGCCAGCAGTACCGGGACAGCCATCTCCTACGAGCAGTACTTC
TRBV30	TRBJ2-2	.	TRBD2	CAWSSGGAGELFF	TGTGCCTGGAGTTCCGGGGGGGCCGGGGAGCTGTTTTTT
TRBV9	TRBJ2-1	.	.	CASSVLGGATYNEQFF	TGTGCCAGCAGCGTCCTAGGGGGGGCGACCTACAATGAGCAGTTCTTC
TRBV20-1	TRBJ1-4	.	.	CSASDSLATNEKLFF	TGCAGTGCTAGCGACAGTCTAGCAACTAATGAAAAACTGTTTTTT
TRBV7-2	TRBJ1-2	.	TRBD1	CASSLGDRSYGYTF	TGTGCCAGCAGCTTGGGGGACAGAAGCTATGGCTACACCTTC
TRBV20-1	TRBJ1-5	.	.	CSARDNSNQPQHF	TGCAGTGCTAGAGACAATAGCAATCAGCCCCAGCATTTT
TRBV19	TRBJ1-5	.	.	CATLERGSGNQPQHF	TGTGCCACCTTAGAACGGGGGTCGGGCAATCAGCCCCAGCATTTT
TRBV6-1	TRBJ1-2	.	TRBD1	CASILTGDYGYTF	TGTGCCAGCATCCTGACAGGGGACTATGGCTACACCTTC
TRBV2	TRBJ2-7	.	.	CAGREYSEEQYF	TGTGCCGGAAGGGAATACAGCGAGGAGCAGTACTTC
TRBV7-2	TRBJ2-1	.	TRBD1	CASSRLDRGLYNEQFF	TGTGCCAGCAGTCGTCTCGACAGGGGGCTCTACAATGAGCAGTTCTTC
TRBV7-9	TRBJ2-7	once	.	CASSLGQRSYEQYF	TGTGCCAGCAGCTTAGGGCAGCGGTCCTACGAGCAGTACTTC
TRBV30	TRBJ1-1	.	.	CAWSSGTGQLKAFF	TGTGCCTGGAGTTCCGGGACGGGCCAGCTTAAAGCTTTCTTT
TRBV4-2	TRBJ2-1	once	TRBD1	CASSQYRGVGEQFF	TGTGCCAGCAGCCAATACAGGGGCGTGGGTGAGCAGTTCTTC
TRBV20-1	TRBJ2-5	.	.	CSAWGHQSLRETQYF	TGCAGTGCGTGGGGACACCAGAGCTTGAGGGAGACCCAGTACTTC
TRBV29-1	TRBJ1-1	.	.	CSVEGLSGTEAFF	TGCAGCGTTGAGGGGCTCTCGGGGACTGAAGCTTTCTTT
TRBV30	TRBJ1-5	.	TRBD1	CAWSPIDRAYNQPQHF	TGTGCCTGGAGTCCCATCGACAGGGCTTACAATCAGCCCCAGCATTTT
TRBV7-9	TRBJ1-2	.	.	CASSLDTGNGYTF	TGTGCCAGCAGCTTAGATACAGGGAATGGCTACACCTTC
TRBV29-1	TRBJ2-1	.	TRBD2	CSVVLGGELERFF	TGCAGCGTTGTTCTCGGGGGGGAGCTTGAGCGGTTCTTC
TRBV18	TRBJ2-7	.	.	CASSHGQAYEQYF	TGTGCCAGCTCACATGGACAAGCCTACGAGCAGTACTTC
TRBV4-2	TRBJ1-1	.	.	CASSQVGSGGTEAFF	TGTGCCAGCAGCCAAGTTGGGAGTGGGGGGACTGAAGCTTTCTTT
TRBV4-1	TRBJ1-2	.	.	CASSQESELYEGYTF	TGCGCCAGCAGCCAAGAATCAGAACTGTACGAGGGCTACACCTTC
TRBV5-1	TRBJ2-2	.	.	CASSLGDGNTGELFF	TGCGCCAGCAGCTTAGGAGACGGGAACACCGGGGAGCTGTTTTTT